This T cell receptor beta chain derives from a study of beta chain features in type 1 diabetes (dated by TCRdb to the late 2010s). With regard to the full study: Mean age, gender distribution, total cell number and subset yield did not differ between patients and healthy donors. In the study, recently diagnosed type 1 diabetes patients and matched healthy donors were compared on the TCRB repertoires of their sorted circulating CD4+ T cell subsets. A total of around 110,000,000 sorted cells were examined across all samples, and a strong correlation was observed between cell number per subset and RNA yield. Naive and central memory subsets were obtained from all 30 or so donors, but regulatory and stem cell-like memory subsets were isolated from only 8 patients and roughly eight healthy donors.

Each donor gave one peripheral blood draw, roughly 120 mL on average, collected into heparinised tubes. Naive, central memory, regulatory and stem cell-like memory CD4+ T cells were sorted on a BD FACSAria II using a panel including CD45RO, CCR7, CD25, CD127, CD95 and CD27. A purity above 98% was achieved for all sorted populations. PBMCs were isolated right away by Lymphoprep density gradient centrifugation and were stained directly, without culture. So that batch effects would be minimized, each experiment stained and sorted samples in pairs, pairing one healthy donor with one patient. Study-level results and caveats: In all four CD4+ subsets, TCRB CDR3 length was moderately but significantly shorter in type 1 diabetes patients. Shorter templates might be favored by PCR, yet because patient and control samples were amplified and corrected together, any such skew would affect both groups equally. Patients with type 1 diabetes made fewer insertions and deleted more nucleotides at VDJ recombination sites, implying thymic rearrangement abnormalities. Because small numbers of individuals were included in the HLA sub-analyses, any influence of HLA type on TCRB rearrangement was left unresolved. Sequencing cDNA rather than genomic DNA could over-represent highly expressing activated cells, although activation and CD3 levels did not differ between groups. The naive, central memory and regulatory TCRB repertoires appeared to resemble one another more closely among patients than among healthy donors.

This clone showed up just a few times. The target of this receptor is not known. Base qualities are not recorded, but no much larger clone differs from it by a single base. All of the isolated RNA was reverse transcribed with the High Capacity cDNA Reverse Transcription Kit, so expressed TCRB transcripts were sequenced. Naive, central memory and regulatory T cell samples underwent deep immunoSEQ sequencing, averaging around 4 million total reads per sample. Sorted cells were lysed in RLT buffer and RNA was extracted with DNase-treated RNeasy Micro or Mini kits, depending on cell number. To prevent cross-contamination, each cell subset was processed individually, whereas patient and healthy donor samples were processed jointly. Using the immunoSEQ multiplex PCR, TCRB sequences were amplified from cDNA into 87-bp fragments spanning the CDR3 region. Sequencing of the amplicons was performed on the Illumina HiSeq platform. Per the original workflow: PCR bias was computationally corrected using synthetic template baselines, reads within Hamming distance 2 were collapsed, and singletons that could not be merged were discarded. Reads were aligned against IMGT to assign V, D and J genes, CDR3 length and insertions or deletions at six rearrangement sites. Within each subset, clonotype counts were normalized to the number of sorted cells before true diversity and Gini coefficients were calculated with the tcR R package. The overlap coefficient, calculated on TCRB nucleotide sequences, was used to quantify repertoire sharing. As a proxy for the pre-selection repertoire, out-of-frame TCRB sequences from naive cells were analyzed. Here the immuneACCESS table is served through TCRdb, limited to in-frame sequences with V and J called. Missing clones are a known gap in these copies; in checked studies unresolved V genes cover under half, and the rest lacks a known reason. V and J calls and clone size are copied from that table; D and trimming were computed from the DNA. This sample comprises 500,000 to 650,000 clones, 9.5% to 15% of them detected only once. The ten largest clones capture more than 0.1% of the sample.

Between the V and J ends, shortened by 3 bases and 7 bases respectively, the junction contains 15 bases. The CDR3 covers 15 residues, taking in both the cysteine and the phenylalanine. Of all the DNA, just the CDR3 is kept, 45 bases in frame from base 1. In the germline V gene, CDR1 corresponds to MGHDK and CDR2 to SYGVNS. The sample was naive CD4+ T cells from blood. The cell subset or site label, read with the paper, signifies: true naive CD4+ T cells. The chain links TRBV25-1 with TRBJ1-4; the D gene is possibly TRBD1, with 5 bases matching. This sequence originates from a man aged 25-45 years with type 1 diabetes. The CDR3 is CASSDPGDGGEKLFF. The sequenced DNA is TGTGCCAGCAGTGACCCGGGGGATGGAGGTGAAAAACTGTTTTTT.